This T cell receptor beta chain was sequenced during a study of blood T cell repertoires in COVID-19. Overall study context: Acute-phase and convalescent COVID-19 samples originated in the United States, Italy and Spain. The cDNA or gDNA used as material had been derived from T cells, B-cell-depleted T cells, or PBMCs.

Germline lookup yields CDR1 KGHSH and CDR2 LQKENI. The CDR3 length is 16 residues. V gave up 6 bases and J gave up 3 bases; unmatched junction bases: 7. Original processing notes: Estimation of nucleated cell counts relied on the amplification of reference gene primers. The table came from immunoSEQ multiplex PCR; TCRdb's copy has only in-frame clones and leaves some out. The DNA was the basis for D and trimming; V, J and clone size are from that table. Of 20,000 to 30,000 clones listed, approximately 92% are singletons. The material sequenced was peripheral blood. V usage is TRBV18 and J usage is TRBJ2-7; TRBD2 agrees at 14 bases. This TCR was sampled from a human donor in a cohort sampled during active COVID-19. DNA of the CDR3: TGTGCCAGCTCCCGAGGGACTAGCGGGGGTGTCTACGAGCAGTACTTC. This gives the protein CASSRGTSGGVYEQYF.